What follows describes a single T cell receptor (beta chain). The antigen remains unidentified. The CDR3 totals 13 residues. The ends lost 3 bases at V and 10 bases at J; junction bases unmatched: 6. In germline, CDR1 is MNHEY, CDR2 SMNVEV (reference sequence). This sample is part of a study of cytomegalovirus exposure and HLA in healthy donors. Overall study context: In a previous analysis, 120 million or so unique TCR beta sequences were found from about 179 million T cells.

Study results and limitations: Generally TCR sequences proved uncommon, though certain public TCRs appeared in numerous donors.

PCR involved 60 Vbeta and 13 Jbeta primers. TCRdb keeps only in-frame clones here, not all; method: immunoSEQ multiplex PCR. The sample comprises approximately 140,000 clones, about 80% of which are singletons, and roughly 6% rests with the top ten. The chain couples TRBV27 to TRBJ2-1; 7 bases are a match to TRBD2. This sequence originates from a woman between 40 and 55 years old in good health and CMV-seropositive. The specimen sequenced was PBMCs. This CDR3 is CASSFGEGREQFF. DNA for the CDR3: TGTGCCAGCAGTTTTGGGGAGGGCCGGGAGCAGTTCTTC.